One and the same sample provided the 25 T cell receptor beta chains below, sequenced in a study of T cells in localized non-small cell lung cancer. Assay: immunoSEQ multiplex PCR; the TCRdb copy retains only in-frame clones and omits some. The table records nearly 15,000 clones, approximately 89% of them present only once. The sample here was peripheral blood, taken before any cancer treatment. The origin of the receptors is a female donor older than 55 with stage I squamous cell lung carcinoma.

This clone was seen a single time. The rearrangement links TRBV18 to TRBJ2-5; a possible D gene is TRBD1 (5 bases). The CDR3 is 16 residues long. Deletions cut 3 bases from V and 4 bases from J, with 18 bases between. Germline CDR1 is KGHSH and CDR2 is LQKENI. The CDR3 nucleotides are TGTGCCAGCTCACCGCCAGGGCCACCTTTGGGAGAGACCCAGTACTTC. Its translation is CASSPPGPPLGETQYF.

The chain has TRBV7-3 and TRBJ2-7; D gene uncertain. The CDR3 runs 12 residues. CDR1 is SGHTA and CDR2 is FQGTGA in the germline V gene. Trimming took 2 bases from V and 3 from J, leaving 5 bases between them. CDR3 nucleotides: TGTGCCAGCAGCTTAGAAAGCTACGAGCAGTACTTC. Translated, it gives CASSLESYEQYF.

V and J are TRBV6-5 and TRBJ1-2; D perhaps matches TRBD1 (5 bases). Germline CDR1 reads MNHEY; CDR2 reads SVGAGI. This CDR3 spans 14 amino acids. V was trimmed by 6 bases and J by 3 bases, leaving 14 bases between them. CDR3 amino acids: CASSPVGGYYGYTF. Written as DNA, the CDR3 is TGTGCCAGCAGCCCCGTGGGGGGGTACTATGGCTACACCTTC.

The gene calls are TRBV4-3 and TRBJ1-1; maybe TRBD1 (5 bases). Trimming took 1 base from V and 6 from J, leaving 12 bases between them. The germline CDR1 and CDR2 sequences are LGHNA and YSLEER. CDR3 length: 14 amino acids. The CDR3 nucleotides read TGCGCCAGCAGCCAAGCCTCCTGGGGGGCTGAAGCTTTCTTT. Its translation is CASSQASWGAEAFF.

The J gene is TRBJ1-2, the V gene TRBV7-9; 8 bases fit TRBD1. The CDR3 consists of 16 residues. CDR1 is SEHNR, CDR2 FQNEAQ, per germline (reference sequence). J gave up 7 bases and V 3 bases, and 13 bases lay outside the gene matches. The CDR3 is CASSLIPGQGGRGYTF. As DNA, the CDR3 is TGTGCCAGCAGCTTGATCCCCGGACAGGGAGGTCGTGGCTACACCTTC.

This clone was seen a single time. This chain links TRBV6-5 with TRBJ2-7; TRBD2 is a possible D gene (5 bases). Germline V gene lookup returns CDR1 MNHEY and CDR2 SVGAGI. The CDR3 totals 14 residues. Trimming removed 4 bases at V and 2 bases at J, with 12 bases between. CDR3 sequence (DNA): TGTGCCAGCAGTTCACTAGTGGGGACCTACGAGCAGTACTTC. Translated: CASSSLVGTYEQYF.

The V call is TRBV28, the J call TRBJ1-2; D gene uncertain. The CDR3 extends over 10 amino acids. V was shortened by 11 bases and J by 7 bases, with 11 bases between the two germline ends. The germline CDR1 and CDR2 sequences are MDHEN and SYDVKM. The CDR3 region has the DNA TGTGCCGTGGGCCCAGTTGGCTACACCTTC. Its translation: CAVGPVGYTF.

This clone was observed a handful of times. V is TRBV10-1 and J is TRBJ2-1; D gene ambiguous. Germline V lookup: CDR1 WNHNN, CDR2 SYGVQD (reference sequence). The CDR3 extends over 10 amino acids. Trimming left V 8 bases short and J 13 bases short, with 12 bases between. CDR3 protein: CASGPKGQFF. CDR3 sequence (DNA): TGCGCCAGCGGCCCAAAAGGACAGTTCTTC.

The CDR3 DNA sequence: TGTGCCACCTCGTGGGGAAACTATGGCTACACCTTC. Its protein product is CATSWGNYGYTF. The gene calls are TRBV6-5 and TRBJ1-2; D uncertain. Trimming took 10 bases from V and 2 from J, leaving 11 bases between them. The length of the CDR3 is 12 residues. Germline V gene data show CDR1 as MNHEY and CDR2 as SVGAGI.

The CDR3 region is CASSLAGGSEAFF. The DNA of the CDR3 is TGCGCCAGCAGCTTGGCCGGGGGGTCTGAAGCTTTCTTT. The rearrangement uses TRBV5-1 and TRBJ1-1; D is possibly TRBD1 (5 bases). V was clipped by 0 bases and J by 6 bases, with 9 bases between them. CDR3 length equals 13 residues. CDR1 is SGHRS and CDR2 is YFSETQ in the germline V gene. The whole variable domain, filled in from reference TRBV5-1 and TRBJ1-1, reads KAGVTQTPRYLIKTRGQQVTLSCSPISGHRSVSWYQQTPGQGLQFLFEYFSETQRNKGNFPGRFSGRQFSNSRSEMNVSTLELGDSALYLCASSLAGGSEAFFGQGTRLTVV.

The table lists this clone with a few counts. The rearrangement joins TRBV4-2 to TRBJ2-7; D might be TRBD2 (6 bases). The germline V and J ends were trimmed by 0 bases and 0 bases, with 18 bases remaining between them. This CDR3 has 18 residues. Germline loops: CDR1 LGHNA, CDR2 YNFKEQ. The CDR3 is CASSQEGPGSGNSYEQYF. The CDR3 coding sequence is TGTGCCAGCAGCCAAGAGGGGCCGGGTAGCGGAAACTCCTACGAGCAGTACTTC.

This chain joins TRBV28 and TRBJ2-2; unclear D gene. CDR1 and CDR2 (germline): MDHEN, SYDVKM. The V gene lost 6 bases and the J gene lost 0 bases, with 11 bases spanning the gap. The CDR3 contains 15 residues. The CDR3 DNA reads as TGTGCCAGCAGCTCCGTGCACACGAACACCGGGGAGCTGTTTTTT. Translation: CASSSVHTNTGELFF.

The chain is built from TRBV29-1 and TRBJ1-2, with 7 bases matching TRBD1. This CDR3 has 13 amino acids. Per germline, CDR1 SQVTM and CDR2 ANQGSEA. V lost 5 bases, J lost 8 bases, and 11 bases stayed unmatched. The CDR3 loop is CSVLLTGVGGYTF. The CDR3, as DNA: TGCAGCGTTTTATTAACAGGGGTCGGCGGCTACACCTTC. Based on the CDR3 plus reference TRBV29-1 and TRBJ1-2, the full variable domain is SAVISQKPSRDICQRGTSLTIQCQVDSQVTMMFWYRQQPGQSLTLIATANQGSEATYESGFVIDKFPISRPNLTFSTLTVSNMSPEDSSIYLCSVLLTGVGGYTFGSGTRLTVV.

The chain links TRBV9 to TRBJ1-5; D not certain. The CDR3 consists of 15 residues. Trimming removed 4 bases from V and 3 bases from J, with 14 bases in between. From germline, CDR1 is SGDLS and CDR2 YYNGEE. CDR3 region: CASSPSEGYNQPQHF. CDR3 DNA: TGTGCCAGCAGCCCTTCGGAAGGGTACAATCAGCCCCAGCATTTT. Full variable domain (missing parts from reference TRBV9 and TRBJ1-5): DSGVTQTPKHLITATGQRVTLRCSPRSGDLSVYWYQQSLDQGLQFLIQYYNGEERAKGNILERFSAQQFPDLHSELNLSSLELGDSALYFCASSPSEGYNQPQHFGDGTRLSIL.

The chain carries TRBV10-3 and TRBJ2-3; 8 positions agree with TRBD1. J was trimmed by 4 bases and V by 7 bases; bases with no gene match: 7. CDR3 length: 14 residues. Per the germline V gene, CDR1 is ENHRY and CDR2 is SYGVKD. As DNA, the CDR3 is TGTGCCATCAACGGACAGGGTGATTCAGATACGCAGTATTTT. Its translation is CAINGQGDSDTQYF.

This chain joins TRBV6-6 and TRBJ1-2; no reliable D call. Germline CDR1 reads MNHNY; CDR2 reads SVGAGI (reference sequence). This CDR3 region has 11 residues. The ends were cut back, 6 bases at V and 6 bases at J, with 8 bases in the middle. DNA for the CDR3: TGTGCCAGCAGCCCGGGCGATGGCTACACCTTC. It translates to CASSPGDGYTF.

A word on this clone: Other DNA variants within this sample encode the same CDR3. This chain uses TRBV27 with TRBJ2-2; D may be TRBD1 (6 bases). Per germline, CDR1 MNHEY and CDR2 SMNVEV (reference sequence). Trimming took 3 bases from V and 4 from J, leaving 9 bases between them. This CDR3 region has 14 residues. CDR3 nucleotides: TGTGCCAGCAGTTTGGGGGCTAGCACCGGGGAGCTGTTTTTT. It translates to CASSLGASTGELFF.

In its sample, this clone was seen once. The chain has TRBV7-2 and TRBJ1-5; no clear D. Germline CDR1 is SGHTA and CDR2 is FQGNSA. This CDR3 comprises 17 residues. The ends were cut back, 2 bases at V and 0 bases at J, with 14 bases in the middle. The CDR3 spells CASSLSWIGYSNQPQHF. As DNA, the CDR3 is TGTGCCAGCAGCTTATCATGGATCGGATATAGCAATCAGCCCCAGCATTTT.

The chain employs TRBV28 and TRBJ1-1; D is ambiguous. V was pared by 2 bases and J by 10 bases, with 26 bases between. The CDR3 loop spans 17 amino acids. CDR1 and CDR2 (germline): MDHEN, SYDVKM. The CDR3 region is CASSLRTGDSSNIGAFF. CDR3 coding DNA: TGTGCCAGCAGTTTAAGAACTGGGGATTCGTCTAATATCGGAGCTTTCTTT.

The CDR3 region has the DNA TGTGCCAGCAGCTTAGAAGCGGGGTCACCCCTCCACTTT. Translating it yields CASSLEAGSPLHF. The chain recombines TRBV7-6 with TRBJ1-6; no firm D call. Germline lookup yields CDR1 SGHVS and CDR2 FNYEAQ. There are 13 residues in the CDR3. The V gene lost 1 base and the J gene lost 10 bases, with 8 bases spanning the gap.

V is TRBV5-6 and J is TRBJ1-5, with a tentative D call TRBD1 (5 bases). The CDR3 consists of 15 residues. Trimming removed 4 bases from V and 7 bases from J, with 18 bases in between. CDR1 is SGHDT and CDR2 is YYEEEE in the germline V gene. Written as DNA, the CDR3 is TGTGCCAGCAGCCAAGGTGGAGGGGAAGGACAGCCCCAGCATTTT. Protein product: CASSQGGGEGQPQHF. The entire variable domain, with the rest obtained from reference TRBV5-6 and TRBJ1-5, is as follows: DAGVTQSPTHLIKTRGQQVTLRCSPKSGHDTVSWYQQALGQGPQFIFQYYEEEERQRGNFPDRFSGHQFPNYSSELNVNALLLGDSALYLCASSQGGGEGQPQHFGDGTRLSIL.

The chain joins TRBV11-2 to TRBJ1-2; D perhaps matches TRBD1 (5 bases). V lost 0 bases to trimming and J lost 6 bases, with 14 bases between them. Germline V CDR1 and CDR2: SGHAT, FQNNGV. The CDR3 spans 15 residues. CDR3: CASSLDLKGIHGYTF. For the CDR3, the DNA is TGTGCCAGCAGCTTAGATCTCAAGGGGATACATGGCTACACCTTC.

In this sample, this clone is medium-sized. The rearrangement uses TRBV28 and TRBJ1-5; maybe TRBD1 (5 bases). V shed 3 bases and J shed 3 bases, with 15 bases lying between them. Germline assignment: CDR1 MDHEN and CDR2 SYDVKM. This CDR3 is built from 16 residues. The CDR3 is CASSLEFGQHNQPQHF. In nucleotides, the CDR3 is TGTGCCAGCAGTTTGGAATTTGGACAACACAATCAGCCCCAGCATTTT.

The chain employs TRBV19 and TRBJ1-4; no definite D call. V lost 4 bases and J lost 5, with 14 bases in between. CDR1 is LNHDA and CDR2 is SQIVND in the germline V gene (reference sequence). The CDR3 is made up of 15 amino acids. CDR3 loop: CASSRVERLNEKLFF. In nucleotides, the CDR3 is TGTGCCAGTAGTAGGGTCGAGAGGCTCAATGAAAAACTGTTTTTT.

The chain carries TRBV18 and TRBJ2-1; no firm D call. Trimming shortened V by 3 bases and J by 7 bases, and 10 bases separated the two germline ends. This CDR3 region has 13 residues. Germline V gives CDR1 KGHSH, CDR2 LQKENI. Written as DNA, the CDR3 is TGTGCCAGCTCACCCGGCCTAGGAAATGAGCAGTTCTTC. Protein product: CASSPGLGNEQFF. The full variable domain, with the rest looked up from reference TRBV18 and TRBJ2-1, is NAGVMQNPRHLVRRRGQEARLRCSPMKGHSHVYWYRQLPEEGLKFMVYLQKENIIDESGMPKERFSAEFPKEGPSILRIQQVVRGDSAAYFCASSPGLGNEQFFGPGTRLTVL.